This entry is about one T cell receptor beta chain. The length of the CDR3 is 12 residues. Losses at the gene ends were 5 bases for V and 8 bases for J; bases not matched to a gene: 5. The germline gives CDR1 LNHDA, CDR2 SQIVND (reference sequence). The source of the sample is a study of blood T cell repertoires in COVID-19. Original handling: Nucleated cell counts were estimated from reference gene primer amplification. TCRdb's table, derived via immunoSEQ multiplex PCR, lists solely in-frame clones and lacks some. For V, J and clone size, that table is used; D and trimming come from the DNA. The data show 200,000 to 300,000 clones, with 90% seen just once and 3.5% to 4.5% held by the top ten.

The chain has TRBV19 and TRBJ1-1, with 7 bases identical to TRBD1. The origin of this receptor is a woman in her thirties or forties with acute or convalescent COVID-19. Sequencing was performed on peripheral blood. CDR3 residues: CASSPLQGEAFF. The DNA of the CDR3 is TGTGCCAGTAGTCCCCTACAGGGGGAAGCTTTCTTT.